The rows below give T cell receptor beta chains drawn from one sample of a study of T cells expressing NK-cell markers. TCRdb re-called the 5' RACE reads; one entry per CDR3 protein, DNA not given. The sample data list about half a million distinct CDR3 sequences. The sequencing input was blood T cells: a sorted CD56 or NKG2C T cell subset, CD4+ or CD8+ T cells, or bulk PBMC T cells (not recorded which). The receptors come from a woman aged 45-59 years in good health. Both conserved end residues are part of each CDR3.

length	V	J	CDR3
15	TRBV7-2	TRBJ1-5	CASSLEAESNQPQHF
17	TRBV12-3/TRBV12-4	TRBJ1-1	CASSLGFRPGTGAEAFF
15	TRBV6-1	TRBJ1-6	CASSKASSYNSPLHF
14	TRBV20-1	TRBJ2-5	CSARDQNRGETQYF
15	TRBV11-3	TRBJ2-3	CASSLAIGTTDTQYF
13	TRBV12-3/TRBV12-4	TRBJ1-2	CASSLGLGRGYTF
13	TRBV27	TRBJ2-7	CASRDPRGGEQYF
15	TRBV12-3/TRBV12-4	TRBJ2-3	CASSLLAGATDTQYF
14	TRBV20-1	TRBJ2-1	CSARLRTPRGEQFF
12	TRBV3-1	TRBJ1-2	CASSQVKSGYTF
16	TRBV4-1	TRBJ1-1	CASSQDGGDRYTEAFF
16	TRBV28	TRBJ2-5	CASSSPGTGGQETQYF
15	TRBV24-1	TRBJ2-7	CATSDPTTGAYEQYF
15	TRBV5-6	TRBJ1-5	CASSLVSEEDQPQHF
15	TRBV7-9	TRBJ1-4	CASSSRGGPNEKLFF
11	TRBV2	TRBJ2-1	CAVGLGGEQFF
15	TRBV24-1	TRBJ2-1	CATGKGTVDYNEQFF
15	TRBV12-3/TRBV12-4	TRBJ2-1	CASPTSGPNYNEQFF
17	TRBV11-3	TRBJ2-3	CASSFRALGSGADTQYF
13	TRBV19	TRBJ2-4	CASLHRQGNIQYF
15	TRBV6-1	TRBJ1-1	CASSDGPGRGTEAFF
15	TRBV28	TRBJ2-5	CASSRVGPKAGTQYF
14	TRBV7-7	TRBJ2-3	CAAPGITSTDTQYF
16	TRBV5-1	TRBJ2-4	CASSPGGPDRGNIQYF
13	TRBV6-5	TRBJ1-1	CASSRARDTEAFF
13	TRBV11-2	TRBJ1-1	CASSPPRDTEAFF
14	TRBV20-1	TRBJ1-2	CSADRTGRVDGYTF
16	TRBV7-9	TRBJ2-2	CASRPSRTPSPGELFF
13	TRBV11-3	TRBJ2-3	CASSFQWTNTQYF
16	TRBV12-3/TRBV12-4	TRBJ2-1	CASSLIPGVVDSEQFF
12	TRBV2	TRBJ2-7	CASKTASYEQYF
13	TRBV9	TRBJ2-5	CASSDQSGETQYF
16	TRBV7-2	TRBJ2-1	CASSLAGIVLGNEQFF
13	TRBV10-3	TRBJ1-1	CATEEKVGTEAFF
13	TRBV7-9	TRBJ1-1	CASSLQGYGEAFF
12	TRBV6-5	TRBJ2-1	CATGGGRNEQFF
14	TRBV11-2	TRBJ2-1	CASTSGMPYNEQFF
12	TRBV6-1	TRBJ2-5	CASRPTGSAQYF
16	TRBV6-5	TRBJ2-7	CASSYGSRLSSYEQYF
14	TRBV20-1	TRBJ2-5	CSALTNNALETQYF
14	TRBV5-1	TRBJ2-2	CASSTSGAEGELFF
16	TRBV29-1	TRBJ2-7	CSVSTSGRLRGLEQYF
13	TRBV4-1	TRBJ2-5	CASSRVRGETQYF
14	TRBV6-6	TRBJ2-7	CASMGGWSSYEQYF
13	TRBV30	TRBJ2-3	CAWRPPGVDTQYF
12	TRBV10-3	TRBJ2-1	CAITLGNNEQFF
15	TRBV12-3/TRBV12-4	TRBJ1-1	CASRSDRGGYTEAFF
14	TRBV24-1	TRBJ2-5	CATSGGQGVETQYF
15	TRBV5-6	TRBJ2-1	CASSSLPTEDNEQFF
15	TRBV10-2	TRBJ1-1	CASSESGGAGTEAFF
12	TRBV29-1	TRBJ2-5	CSVGKNQETQYF
14	TRBV7-9	TRBJ2-3	CASSPTTGTDTQYF
14	TRBV27	TRBJ1-2	CASRTTGLGYGYTF